Listed below are T cell receptor beta chains from one sample, sequenced in a study of T cell responses to AZD1222 COVID-19 vaccine. Here immunoSEQ multiplex PCR was the method, and the copy in TCRdb shows in-frame clones only, minus some. The sample yields some 150,000 clones, about 90% seen once. This sample comprised peripheral blood, obtained on day 0 of MenACWY control vaccination. These receptors all come from an adult in good health. CDR3s include the opening cysteine and the closing phenylalanine or tryptophan. A D gene is named only where the DNA matches it firmly. Rows may omit the clone size; those that give it use once, few, many or a size class.

clone size: -; J gene: TRBJ1-1; V gene: TRBV2; D gene: TRBD1; CDR3 protein: CASSRSGTGGTEAFF; CDR3 DNA: TGTGCCAGCAGTCGATCCGGGACAGGGGGCACTGAAGCTTTCTTT
clone size: -; J gene: TRBJ2-3; V gene: TRBV7-6; D gene: -; CDR3 protein: CASSLRETRTDTQYF; CDR3 DNA: TGTGCCAGCAGCTTAAGGGAGACTCGCACAGATACGCAGTATTTT
clone size: -; J gene: TRBJ2-3; V gene: TRBV3-1/TRBV3-2; D gene: -; CDR3 protein: CASSQGTPSTDTQYF; CDR3 DNA: TGTGCCAGCAGCCAAGGCACCCCTAGCACAGATACGCAGTATTTT
clone size: -; J gene: TRBJ2-5; V gene: TRBV30; D gene: -; CDR3 protein: CAWSKRSRFGEAQYF; CDR3 DNA: TGTGCCTGGAGTAAGAGGAGCAGGTTCGGAGAGGCCCAGTACTTC
clone size: -; J gene: TRBJ2-5; V gene: TRBV2; D gene: TRBD1; CDR3 protein: CASSSTGAETQYF; CDR3 DNA: TGTGCCAGCAGTTCCACAGGGGCAGAGACCCAGTACTTC
clone size: -; J gene: TRBJ1-1; V gene: TRBV6-5; D gene: -; CDR3 protein: CASSYGRGRTEAFF; CDR3 DNA: TGTGCCAGCAGTTACGGGAGGGGTCGCACTGAAGCTTTCTTT
clone size: -; J gene: TRBJ2-1; V gene: TRBV7-3; D gene: -; CDR3 protein: CASSPFFGDSFEQFF; CDR3 DNA: TGTGCCAGCAGCCCATTTTTTGGGGACTCATTCGAGCAGTTCTTC
clone size: few; J gene: TRBJ2-2; V gene: TRBV11-3; D gene: -; CDR3 protein: CASSLGPNTGELFF; CDR3 DNA: TGTGCCAGCAGCCTTGGACCGAACACCGGGGAGCTGTTTTTT
clone size: -; J gene: TRBJ1-2; V gene: TRBV30; D gene: TRBD1; CDR3 protein: CAWDRVASYGYTF; CDR3 DNA: TGTGCCTGGGACAGGGTCGCGAGCTATGGCTACACCTTC
clone size: -; J gene: TRBJ1-1; V gene: TRBV27; D gene: -; CDR3 protein: CASSVTGMNTEAFF; CDR3 DNA: TGTGCCAGCAGTGTTACAGGGATGAACACTGAAGCTTTCTTT
clone size: -; J gene: TRBJ1-6; V gene: TRBV4-1; D gene: -; CDR3 protein: CASSQDPHGPNPYSPLHF; CDR3 DNA: TGCGCCAGCAGCCAAGACCCGCACGGCCCAAACCCTTATTCACCCCTCCACTTT
clone size: -; J gene: TRBJ2-7; V gene: TRBV11-2; D gene: -; CDR3 protein: CASSLVPAYEQYF; CDR3 DNA: TGTGCCAGCAGCTTGGTACCGGCCTACGAGCAGTACTTC
clone size: few; J gene: TRBJ2-3; V gene: TRBV2; D gene: TRBD1; CDR3 protein: CASRPGRTGGTTDTQYF; CDR3 DNA: TGTGCCAGCAGACCAGGGAGGACAGGGGGTACGACAGATACGCAGTATTTT
clone size: -; J gene: TRBJ2-3; V gene: TRBV14; D gene: -; CDR3 protein: CASSFADTQYF; CDR3 DNA: TGTGCCAGCAGCTTTGCAGATACGCAGTATTTT
clone size: few; J gene: TRBJ2-3; V gene: TRBV19; D gene: -; CDR3 protein: CASSPRRADTQYF; CDR3 DNA: TGTGCCAGTAGTCCCCGCAGGGCAGATACGCAGTATTTT
clone size: once; J gene: TRBJ1-1; V gene: TRBV7-3; D gene: TRBD1; CDR3 protein: CASSPGGGTEAFF; CDR3 DNA: TGTGCCAGCAGTCCAGGGGGTGGAACTGAAGCTTTCTTT
clone size: -; J gene: TRBJ2-5; V gene: TRBV6-5; D gene: -; CDR3 protein: CASGNGYSYQETQYF; CDR3 DNA: TGTGCCAGCGGGAACGGATATTCGTACCAAGAGACCCAGTACTTC
clone size: -; J gene: TRBJ1-1; V gene: TRBV27; D gene: TRBD1; CDR3 protein: CASRRDREGTEAFF; CDR3 DNA: TGTGCCAGCAGGAGGGACAGGGAGGGCACTGAAGCTTTCTTT
clone size: -; J gene: TRBJ2-1; V gene: TRBV24-1; D gene: TRBD2; CDR3 protein: CATSDLGTSGTIYEQFF; CDR3 DNA: TGTGCCACCAGTGATTTGGGGACTAGCGGGACCATTTATGAGCAGTTCTTC
clone size: -; J gene: TRBJ1-1; V gene: TRBV6-4; D gene: -; CDR3 protein: CASSLDRNTEAFF; CDR3 DNA: TGTGCCAGCAGTCTGGACAGAAACACTGAAGCTTTCTTT
clone size: -; J gene: TRBJ1-6; V gene: TRBV28; D gene: -; CDR3 protein: CASSLRGVGNSPLHF; CDR3 DNA: TGTGCCAGCAGTTTGAGGGGGGTGGGGAATTCACCCCTCCACTTT
clone size: -; J gene: TRBJ1-4; V gene: TRBV27; D gene: -; CDR3 protein: CASSLSLGRGNEKLFF; CDR3 DNA: TGTGCCAGCAGTTTATCCCTCGGGAGAGGTAATGAAAAACTGTTTTTT
clone size: -; J gene: TRBJ2-1; V gene: TRBV12-5; D gene: -; CDR3 protein: CASGQAGNEQFF; CDR3 DNA: TGTGCTAGTGGGCAGGCCGGCAATGAGCAGTTCTTC
clone size: -; J gene: TRBJ1-2; V gene: TRBV9; D gene: -; CDR3 protein: CASSVDSGFHSGYTF; CDR3 DNA: TGTGCCAGCAGCGTAGATTCTGGGTTTCACTCTGGCTACACCTTC
clone size: -; J gene: TRBJ1-1; V gene: TRBV12-3/TRBV12-4; D gene: -; CDR3 protein: CASSQQWNTEAFF; CDR3 DNA: TGTGCCAGCAGTCAACAGTGGAACACTGAAGCTTTCTTT
clone size: -; J gene: TRBJ2-7; V gene: TRBV7-6; D gene: TRBD1; CDR3 protein: CASSLAEGQGGYEQYF; CDR3 DNA: TGTGCCAGCAGCTTAGCGGAGGGACAGGGTGGCTACGAGCAGTACTTC